This T cell receptor beta chain came from a study of cytomegalovirus exposure and HLA in healthy donors. The length of the CDR3 is 13 residues. Trimming removed 3 bases at V and 7 bases at J, with 10 bases between. Germline V gives CDR1 SGHTA, CDR2 FQGTGA. A multiplex PCR was run with 60 Vbeta primers and 13 Jbeta primers. Sequencing was performed with immunoSEQ multiplex PCR; in TCRdb, only in-frame clones are kept and a portion is missing. In the table there are 100,000 to 150,000 clones, roughly three quarters of which are singletons. This receptor was identified in a man younger than 35 in good health and CMV-seronegative. The sequencing input was PBMCs. The genes are TRBV7-3 and TRBJ2-1, with a possible D match to TRBD2 (6 bases). CDR3 protein: CASSFTSLNEQFF. CDR3 coding DNA: TGTGCCAGCAGCTTTACTAGCCTTAATGAGCAGTTCTTC.